A single sample gave rise to the 18 T cell receptor beta chains below, sequenced in a study of T-cell memory formation after mild COVID-19. TCRdb analysed the 5' RACE reads with MiXCR anew, one entry per CDR3 protein. This table holds approximately 250,000 distinct CDR3 sequences, roughly a sixth found once. Sequenced sample: PBMCs or a T cell subset sorted from them (not recorded which). These receptors were collected from a man aged 18 to 30 who had mild COVID-19 (a few samples of this study predate the infection). Cell type and time point are not known.

This rearrangement joins TRBV29-1 to TRBJ2-5; D might be TRBD1 (5 bases). The V end was cut by 7 bases, the J end by 2 bases, with 14 bases between. The CDR3 consists of 13 residues. Germline V CDR1 and CDR2: SQVTM, ANQGSEA. The CDR3 nucleotides are TGCAGCGCTCCGACAGAACGTCAAGAGACCCAGTACTTC. It encodes CSAPTERQETQYF.

CDR3: CASSLTADSYEQYV. As DNA, the CDR3 is TGTGCCAGCAGTTTAACTGCAGACAGCTACGAGCAGTACGTC. This chain joins TRBV27 and TRBJ2-7, with D perhaps TRBD1 (5 bases). The germline gives CDR1 MNHEY, CDR2 SMNVEV (reference sequence). The V end was cut by 2 bases, the J end by 3 bases, with 11 bases between. The CDR3 is 14 residues long.

This clonotype was seen a few times. The rearrangement uses TRBV20-1 and TRBJ2-7, with D perhaps TRBD1 (5 bases). Trimming took off 3 bases at V and 4 bases at J, with 16 bases between the two ends. The CDR3 contains 14 residues. From germline, CDR1 is DFQATT and CDR2 SNEGSKA (reference sequence). The CDR3 sequence is CSASKGLDIYEQYF. The CDR3 region has the DNA TGCAGTGCTAGTAAGGGGCTAGACATATACGAGCAGTACTTC.

This clonotype was observed a handful of times. V gene TRBV9 combines with J gene TRBJ2-2, with D possibly being TRBD2 (6 bases). The CDR3 runs to 13 residues. Deletions cut 4 bases from V and 7 bases from J, with 11 bases between. The germline CDR1 and CDR2 sequences are SGDLS and YYNGEE. The chain's CDR3 is CASSPASVGELFF. CDR3 coding DNA: TGTGCCAGCAGCCCTGCTAGCGTCGGGGAGCTGTTTTTT.

A few counts support this clonotype. The rearrangement joins TRBV7-2 to TRBJ2-1, with D perhaps matching TRBD1 or TRBD2 (5 bases each). Germline CDR1 is SGHTA and CDR2 is FQGNSA. With 3 bases removed from V and 12 bases from J, the gap between germline ends came to 21 bases. The CDR3 runs to 15 residues. The CDR3 sequence: CASSLVFKWGIGQFF. CDR3 nucleotides: TGTGCCAGCAGCTTGGTCTTCAAATGGGGGATCGGGCAGTTCTTC.

In this sample, this clonotype turned up a few times. The chain couples TRBV5-4 to TRBJ2-3, with a possible D match to TRBD2 (6 bases). Deletions cut 4 bases from V and 3 bases from J, with 12 bases between. Germline CDR1 reads SGHNT; CDR2 reads YYREEE (reference sequence). The CDR3 consists of 14 residues. Written as DNA, the CDR3 is TGTGCCAGCAGCAACGGGGGTGCGACAGATACGCAGTATTTT. It translates to CASSNGGATDTQYF. The variable domain in full, with the rest retrieved from reference TRBV5-4 and TRBJ2-3, is ETGVTQSPTHLIKTRGQQVTLRCSSQSGHNTVSWYQQALGQGPQFIFQYYREEENGRGNFPPRFSGLQFPNYSSELNVNALELDDSALYLCASSNGGATDTQYFGPGTRLTVL.

This clonotype was counted many times. V usage is TRBV28 and J usage is TRBJ2-1, with a weak D call TRBD1 (6 bases). CDR1 and CDR2 (germline): MDHEN, SYDVKM. V was cut by 11 bases and J by 4 bases, with 21 bases left in between. This CDR3 has 15 amino acids. The CDR3 region is CAGGTTGHGYNEQFF. DNA for the CDR3: TGTGCCGGGGGCACCACAGGCCATGGGTACAATGAGCAGTTCTTC. Filled out from reference TRBV28 and TRBJ2-1, the complete variable domain reads DVKVTQSSRYLVKRTGEKVFLECVQDMDHENMFWYRQDPGLGLRLIYFSYDVKMKEKGDIPEGYSVSREKKERFSLILESASTNQTSMYLCAGGTTGHGYNEQFFGPGTRLTVL.

The genes are TRBV10-3 and TRBJ2-5, with 8 bases fitting TRBD1. CDR1 and CDR2 (germline): ENHRY, SYGVKD. J was trimmed by 5 bases and V by 3 bases; bases with no gene match: 5. This CDR3 spans 14 amino acids. CDR3 in DNA: TGTGCCATCAGTGAAGCAGGGGGCCGGGAGACCCAGTACTTC. Residues: CAISEAGGRETQYF.

The sample holds a few counts of this clonotype. This chain uses TRBV15 with TRBJ2-7, with D possibly being TRBD1 (6 bases). The germline CDR1 and CDR2 sequences are LNHNV and YYDKDF (reference sequence). The CDR3 is made up of 15 amino acids. V was clipped by 0 bases and J by 1 base, with 10 bases between them. CDR3 residues: CATSRDSRGSYEQYV. DNA of the CDR3: TGTGCCACCAGCAGAGATAGCAGGGGTTCCTACGAGCAGTACGTC.

This clonotype was detected only a few times. The chain carries TRBV29-1 and TRBJ2-3; TRBD2 matches 10 bases. The CDR3 runs to 15 residues. Germline V gene lookup returns CDR1 SQVTM and CDR2 ANQGSEA. The V gene end was trimmed by 5 bases and the J gene end by 5 bases; junction bases not matched to a gene: 10. CDR3 loop: CSVSASGGAGDTQYF. CDR3 bases: TGCAGCGTTAGCGCTAGCGGGGGCGCGGGAGATACGCAGTATTTT.

With respect to this clonotype: The junction departs from germline at one end; a sequencing error may be responsible. As DNA, the CDR3 is TGCAGTGCTCGAGATATGGGGAGAAGGGGGCAGCCCCAGCATTTT. The encoded protein is CSARDMGRRGQPQHF. This chain uses TRBV20-1 with TRBJ1-5; D perhaps matches TRBD1 (6 bases). Germline V gene lookup returns CDR1 DFQATT and CDR2 SNEGSKA (reference sequence). This CDR3 is 15 amino acids long.

The chain employs TRBV12-3 or TRBV12-4 and TRBJ1-5; D perhaps matches TRBD1 (5 bases). Trimming stripped 6 bases from V and 6 bases from J, with 15 bases between. This CDR3 comprises 14 residues. The CDR3 spells CASSAIGGSQPQHF. CDR3 coding DNA: TGTGCCAGCAGCGCCATTGGGGGAAGTCAGCCCCAGCATTTT.

J is TRBJ2-5 and V is TRBV19, with D possibly called TRBD1 or TRBD2 (5 bases each). The germline V and J ends were trimmed by 5 bases and 5 bases, with 12 bases remaining between them. Germline V lookup: CDR1 LNHDA, CDR2 SQIVND (reference sequence). This CDR3 has 13 residues. This CDR3 reads CASSWWDRETQYF. DNA of the CDR3: TGTGCCAGTAGTTGGTGGGACCGGGAGACCCAGTACTTC. Full variable domain (missing parts from reference TRBV19 and TRBJ2-5): DGGITQSPKYLFRKEGQNVTLSCEQNLNHDAMYWYRQDPGQGLRLIYYSQIVNDFQKGDIAEGYSVSREKKESFPLTVTSAQKNPTAFYLCASSWWDRETQYFGPGTRLLVL.

The chain is built from TRBV6-2 or TRBV6-3 and TRBJ1-1; a weak D match, TRBD1 (5 bases). Trimming pared 5 bases from V and 4 bases from J, leaving 14 bases between. This CDR3 is built from 14 residues. Germline CDR1 is MNHEY and CDR2 is SVGEGT. The CDR3 spells CASSRGGAFTEAFF. The CDR3 DNA follows: TGTGCCAGCAGTCGAGGAGGGGCTTTCACTGAAGCTTTCTTT.

This rearrangement joins TRBV20-1 to TRBJ2-3; tentative D call: TRBD2 (5 bases). The CDR3 has 13 amino acids. Between the trimmed V and J ends, which lost 5 bases and 2 bases, there was a span of 11 bases. Germline assignment: CDR1 DFQATT and CDR2 SNEGSKA (reference sequence). Here the CDR3 reads CSAPRTYTDTQYF. In DNA form, the CDR3 reads TGCAGTGCTCCCCGGACTTACACAGATACGCAGTATTTT.

The rearrangement joins TRBV6-5 to TRBJ1-6, with D unclear. The CDR3 is 12 residues long. The germline V gene has CDR1 MNHEY and CDR2 SVGAGI. Between the trimmed V and J ends, which lost 2 bases and 7 bases, there was a span of 3 bases. Here the CDR3 reads CASSYINSPLHF. The CDR3 DNA reads TGTGCCAGCAGTTACATCAATTCACCCCTCCACTTT.

The CDR3 protein is CASSLEGAYEQYV. The CDR3 nucleotides are TGCGCCAGCAGCTTGGAGGGAGCCTACGAGCAGTACGTC. The chain joins TRBV5-1 to TRBJ2-7; the D gene is possibly TRBD2 (5 bases). V was trimmed by 0 bases and J by 2 bases, leaving 6 bases between them. From germline, CDR1 is SGHRS and CDR2 YFSETQ. CDR3 length equals 13 residues.

This clonotype was detected only a few times. V usage is TRBV6-5 and J usage is TRBJ2-5; weak D call: TRBD2 (6 bases). Germline values: CDR1 MNHEY, CDR2 SVGAGI. Trimming cost V 6 bases and J 2 bases, with 10 bases left between them. This CDR3 is 13 amino acids long. The CDR3 DNA is TGTGCCAGCAGAGACGGGGGACAAGAGACCCAGTACTTC. It specifies CASRDGGQETQYF.